This T cell receptor (beta chain) derives from a study of blood T cell repertoires in COVID-19. The germline gives CDR1 SGHAT, CDR2 FQDESV (reference sequence). With V trimmed by 5 bases and J by 3 bases, 2 bases remained unmatched. The CDR3 covers 14 residues. Clones were read by immunoSEQ multiplex PCR, and TCRdb kept only the in-frame ones, dropping some. The sample has approximately 240,000 clones, around nine tenths seen once. V usage is TRBV11-1 and J usage is TRBJ2-2; 8 nucleotides agree with TRBD1. This TCR was recovered from a woman in her late teens or twenties who had recovered from COVID-19. Sequencing was done on a sample of PBMCs or T cells enriched from blood (not recorded which). Written as DNA, the CDR3 is TGTGCCAGCAGCCAGACAGGGGACACCGGGGAGCTGTTTTTT. As protein: CASSQTGDTGELFF.